The sequence of this TCR beta chain was determined in a study of identical twins. Turning to this clonotype: Its cognate antigen is unknown.

The authors used template switching to add a universal primer site and gave cDNA unique molecular identifiers. TCRdb ran MiXCR on the 5' RACE reads and lists one entry per CDR3 protein. This sample yields around 500,000 distinct CDR3 sequences, of which 13% to 15% are seen a single time; 0.4% to 0.55% belongs to the top ten. Whole-study results and caveats: The study found excess low generation probability among twin-shared out-of-frame alpha sequences.

With V trimmed by 2 bases and J by 2 bases, 8 bases remained unmatched. CDR1 is ENHRY, CDR2 SYGVKD, per germline. The CDR3 runs 16 residues. This sample also appeared in a second study, on yellow fever vaccine responses in identical twins. This second study says: Twins' vaccine T cell responses were reported to seem partly convergent and partly personalized.

This chain uses TRBV10-3 with TRBJ2-7; 8 bases map to TRBD2. The sequencing input was CD4+ T cells sorted from blood. The receptor's source is a woman between 18 and 30 years old in good health. CDR3 sequence reads: CAISETTGRDTYEQYF. Written as DNA, the CDR3 is TGTGCCATCAGTGAGACCACCGGGAGGGATACCTACGAGCAGTACTTC.